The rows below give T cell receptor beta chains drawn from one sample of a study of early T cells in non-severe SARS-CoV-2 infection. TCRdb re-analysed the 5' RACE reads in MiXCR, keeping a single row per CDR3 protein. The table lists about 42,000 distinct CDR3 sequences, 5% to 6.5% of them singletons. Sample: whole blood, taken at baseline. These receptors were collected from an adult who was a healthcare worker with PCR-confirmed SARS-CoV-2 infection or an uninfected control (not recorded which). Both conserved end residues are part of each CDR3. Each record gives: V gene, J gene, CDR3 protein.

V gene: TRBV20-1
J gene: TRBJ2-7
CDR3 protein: CSARDQRLSGYEQYF

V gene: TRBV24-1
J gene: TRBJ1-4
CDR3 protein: CATSDTRQGKLFF

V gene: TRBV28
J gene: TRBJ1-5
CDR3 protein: CASSSFISQPQHF

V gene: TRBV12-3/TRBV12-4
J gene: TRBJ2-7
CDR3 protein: CASSFGEYKPYEQYF

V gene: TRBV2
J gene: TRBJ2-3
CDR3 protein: CASRQTDHSTDTQYF

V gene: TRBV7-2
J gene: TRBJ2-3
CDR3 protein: CASSPSHGGPPDTQYF

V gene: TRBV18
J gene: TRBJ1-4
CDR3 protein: CASSPGAYEKLFF

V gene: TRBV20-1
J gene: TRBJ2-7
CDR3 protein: CSAKDRPYEQYF

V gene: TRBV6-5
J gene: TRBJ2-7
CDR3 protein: CASSSPLAGGYEQYF

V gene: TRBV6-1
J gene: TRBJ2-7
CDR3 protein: CASSDGYEQYF

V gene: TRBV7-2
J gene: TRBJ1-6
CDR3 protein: CASSLNGQGGSPLHF

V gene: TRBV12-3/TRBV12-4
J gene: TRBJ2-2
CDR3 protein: CASRKPGQGVFSVTGELFF

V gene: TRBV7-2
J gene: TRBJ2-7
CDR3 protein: CASSLSGTGIPYEQYF

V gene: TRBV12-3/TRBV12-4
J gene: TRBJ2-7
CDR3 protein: CASSFRTGTYEQYF

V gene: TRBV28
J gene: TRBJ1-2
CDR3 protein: CASSLLGTGKNYGYTF

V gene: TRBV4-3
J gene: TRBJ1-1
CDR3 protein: CASSQDRTRNTEAFF

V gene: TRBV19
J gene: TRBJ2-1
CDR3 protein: CVSTPLQGGMGNEQFF